The entry below gives a single T cell receptor (beta chain) sequence along with its context. The protocol was immunoSEQ multiplex PCR, while the TCRdb copy is restricted to in-frame clones and leaves out a portion. The sample comprises 100,000 to 150,000 clones, roughly nine tenths of which are singletons, and 3% to 3.5% rests with the top ten. These data are taken from a study of cytomegalovirus exposure and HLA in healthy donors. About the research overall: It was reported in a later analysis that the same platform had been used for the 120 validation repertoires as for the roughly 670 first-cohort repertoires.

The germline gives CDR1 SGHAT, CDR2 FQDESV (reference sequence). With 2 bases removed from V and 3 bases from J, the gap between germline ends came to 16 bases. CDR3 size: 16 residues. Sequencing was carried out using PBMCs. This receptor was obtained from a man aged 25 to 40 in good health and CMV-seronegative. V usage is TRBV11-1 and J usage is TRBJ1-1; perhaps TRBD1 as D (6 bases). The CDR3 DNA follows: TGTGCCAGCAGCTTACGACAGGAAGGCCCGGACACTGAAGCTTTCTTT. The encoded protein is CASSLRQEGPDTEAFF.